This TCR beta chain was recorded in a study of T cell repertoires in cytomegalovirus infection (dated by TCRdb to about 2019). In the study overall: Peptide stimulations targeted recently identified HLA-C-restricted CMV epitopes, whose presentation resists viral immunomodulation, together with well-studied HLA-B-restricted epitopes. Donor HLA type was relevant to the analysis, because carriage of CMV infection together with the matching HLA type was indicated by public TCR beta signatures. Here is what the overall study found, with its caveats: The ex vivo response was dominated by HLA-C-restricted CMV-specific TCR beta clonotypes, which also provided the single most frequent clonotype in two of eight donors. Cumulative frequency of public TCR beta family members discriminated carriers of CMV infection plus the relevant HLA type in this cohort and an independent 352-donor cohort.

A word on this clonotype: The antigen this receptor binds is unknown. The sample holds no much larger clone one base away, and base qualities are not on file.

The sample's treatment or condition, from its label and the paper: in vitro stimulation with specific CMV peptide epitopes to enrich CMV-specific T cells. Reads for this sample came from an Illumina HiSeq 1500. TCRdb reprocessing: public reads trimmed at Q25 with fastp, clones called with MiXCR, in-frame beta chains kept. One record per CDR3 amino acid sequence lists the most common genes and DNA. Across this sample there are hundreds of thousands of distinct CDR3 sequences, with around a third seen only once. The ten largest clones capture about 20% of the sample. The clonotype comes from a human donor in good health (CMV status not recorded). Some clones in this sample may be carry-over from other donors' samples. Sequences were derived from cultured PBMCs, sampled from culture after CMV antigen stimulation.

The CDR3 region has the sequence CASSHSGGRGSTEAFF. The DNA is TGTGCCAGCAGTCATTCAGGGGGCCGGGGAAGCACTGAAGCTTTCTTT. The rearrangement combines TRBV7-8 with TRBJ1-1, and 8 junctional nucleotides match TRBD1. Per the germline V gene, SGHVS is the CDR1 and FQNEAQ is the CDR2. The CDR3 sequence holds 16 residues, the cysteine and phenylalanine included. CDR3 DNA only is kept here, 48 bases in frame from base 1. Compared with germline, V lacks 6 bases and J lacks 4 bases; bases without a gene match: 13.